This T cell receptor beta chain was recovered during a study of shared clonotypes between healthy human individuals. The overall study: CD4 naive cells filled three plates per donor, CD4 memory three, CD8 naive two and CD8 memory one. Study-wide points: What rarefaction showed was incomplete sorted-subset sequencing despite large depth. Clonotypes that were shared across four donors made up about 5.1% of naive CD4 clonotypes. The four-donor shared clonotypes exceeded non-shared clonotypes in generation probability, with non-shared ones scoring lower.

Produced via immunoSEQ multiplex PCR; TCRdb's table is partial and in-frame only. The sample includes fewer than 2.5 million clones, approximately 94% seen only once; the top ten take 0.35% to 0.45%. Concerning this clone: Antigen specificity is unknown.

The sample comprised naive CD4+ T cells from PBMCs. Subset reported: CD45RA+ positively selected. The source is a man younger than 35 in good health. Some clones in this sample may be carry-over from other donors' samples.

The CDR3 spells CASSLSPTGPRGATF. In DNA form, the CDR3 reads TGTGCCAGCAGCTTGAGCCCGACCGGACCGCGGGGGGCCACCTTC. The chain links TRBV5-4 to TRBJ1-2; a weak D match, TRBD1 (6 bases). The CDR3 is made up of 15 amino acids. The germline gives CDR1 SGHNT, CDR2 YYREEE (reference sequence). Trimming took off 1 base at V and 13 bases at J, with 23 bases between the two ends.